The 29 T cell receptor beta chains presented below share a single source sample, sequenced in a study of cytomegalovirus exposure and HLA in healthy donors. The table came from immunoSEQ multiplex PCR; TCRdb's copy has only in-frame clones and leaves some out. Seen here are approximately 220,000 clones, 80% to 85% observed once, and the top ten hold 11% to 15%. Specimen: PBMCs. The receptor set was obtained from a young woman in good health and CMV-seropositive.

This clone was observed once. The CDR3 DNA sequence: TGTGCCAGCAGTTACACGGGAATTAATGAAAAACTGTTTTTT. It yields the protein CASSYTGINEKLFF. V gene TRBV27 combines with J gene TRBJ1-4; D gene unclear. This CDR3 is built from 14 residues. V was clipped by 4 bases and J by 4 bases, with 10 bases between them. The V gene's germline CDR1 is MNHEY and CDR2 SMNVEV (reference sequence). Filled out from reference TRBV27 and TRBJ1-4, the complete variable domain reads EAQVTQNPRYLITVTGKKLTVTCSQNMNHEYMSWYRQDPGLGLRQIYYSMNVEVTDKGDVPEGYKVSRKEKRNFPLILESPSPNQTSLYFCASSYTGINEKLFFGSGTQLSVL.

The gene calls are TRBV28 and TRBJ2-5, with D tentatively TRBD2 (6 bases). V was clipped by 6 bases and J by 2 bases, with 19 bases between them. The germline gives CDR1 MDHEN, CDR2 SYDVKM. The CDR3 has 16 residues. Here the CDR3 reads CASRTPRGGGQETQYF. The CDR3 DNA is TGTGCCAGCAGAACCCCGAGGGGAGGTGGACAAGAGACCCAGTACTTC.

The V gene is TRBV7-2, the J gene TRBJ1-5, with 7 nucleotides matching TRBD1. The CDR3 has 15 amino acids. Per germline, CDR1 SGHTA and CDR2 FQGNSA. The ends lost 4 bases at V and 5 bases at J; junction bases unmatched: 8. Here the CDR3 DNA reads TGTGCCAGCAGCTCAGACGACAGGGCCTATCAGCCCCAGCATTTT. It specifies CASSSDDRAYQPQHF.

The chain couples TRBV5-1 to TRBJ2-7; 7 positions agree with TRBD1. Germline V gives CDR1 SGHRS, CDR2 YFSETQ. The V and J ends lost 2 bases and 5 bases, in that order; junction bases with no gene match: 7. CDR3 length: 14 residues. The CDR3: CASSLYTGVDEQYF. The CDR3 coding sequence is TGCGCCAGCAGCTTATATACAGGGGTCGACGAGCAGTACTTC.

The rearrangement links TRBV18 to TRBJ2-4; D perhaps matches TRBD2 (5 bases). The CDR3 length is 16 residues. The germline V gene encodes CDR1 KGHSH and CDR2 LQKENI. V lost 3 bases and J 6 bases, leaving 18 bases between the germline ends. CDR3 coding DNA: TGTGCCAGCTCACCTCGGCCAGCGAGTGAGGGAAACATTCAGTACTTC. This encodes CASSPRPASEGNIQYF.

This CDR3 is CAWSPGQSYEQYF. The CDR3 nucleotides are TGTGCCTGGAGTCCGGGACAGTCCTACGAGCAGTACTTC. The V and J genes are TRBV30 and TRBJ2-7; 7 nucleotides align to TRBD1. The CDR3 loop spans 13 amino acids. Germline CDR1 and CDR2: GTSNPN and SVGIG (reference sequence). Unmatched junction bases numbered 2, after V lost 2 bases and J lost 1 base.

The chain employs TRBV7-6 and TRBJ2-7; 10 bases line up with TRBD1. The trim removed 4 bases at V and 4 bases at J, leaving 7 bases unmatched. The CDR3 covers 15 residues. Per germline, CDR1 SGHVS and CDR2 FNYEAQ. CDR3 nucleotide sequence: TGTGCCAGCAGCTCGAAGACAGGGGGCTGGTACGAGCAGTACTTC. Its protein product is CASSSKTGGWYEQYF.

The sample holds one count of this clone. CDR3 nucleotides: TGTGCCAGCAGTTTATTCTCTTCGATAGGGGCTGAAGCTTTCTTT. Protein product: CASSLFSSIGAEAFF. The rearrangement joins TRBV27 to TRBJ1-1, with D perhaps TRBD1 (5 bases). The germline V and J ends were trimmed by 1 base and 6 bases, with 15 bases remaining between them. Per germline, CDR1 MNHEY and CDR2 SMNVEV (reference sequence). The CDR3 has 15 amino acids.

The chain carries TRBV28 and TRBJ1-4, with 8 bases aligning to TRBD1. Trimming took 4 bases from V and 7 from J; bases not matched to a gene: 11. Germline CDR1 and CDR2: MDHEN and SYDVKM. This CDR3 spans 16 amino acids. In DNA form, the CDR3 reads TGTGCCAGCAGTTCCCACCGACAGGGGATTAGTGAAAAACTGTTTTTT. It is translated as CASSSHRQGISEKLFF.

The chain uses TRBV5-5 and TRBJ1-4; D is ambiguous. This CDR3 has 15 amino acids. Deletions cut 4 bases from V and 3 bases from J, with 13 bases between. The germline gives CDR1 SGHKS, CDR2 YYEKEE (reference sequence). CDR3 loop: CASSPVWEANEKLFF. CDR3 sequence (DNA): TGTGCCAGCAGCCCGGTCTGGGAGGCTAATGAAAAACTGTTTTTT.

V is TRBV5-6 and J is TRBJ1-2, with 9 bases aligning to TRBD1. CDR1 SGHDT and CDR2 YYEEEE come from the germline V gene. This CDR3 has 14 amino acids. Unmatched junction bases numbered 4, after V lost 5 bases and J lost 2 bases. The CDR3 region has the DNA TGTGCCAGCAGGGAGGACAGGGGCAACTATGGCTACACCTTC. Protein sequence: CASREDRGNYGYTF.

This clone was seen a handful of times. J is TRBJ2-7 and V is TRBV5-1, with D possibly TRBD2 on 6 matching bases. Germline CDR1 and CDR2: SGHRS and YFSETQ. Trimming took 7 bases from V and 5 from J, leaving 13 bases between them. The length of the CDR3 is 12 residues. The CDR3 nucleotides are TGCGCCAGCTTTACTAGCAGGGACGAGCAGTACTTC. It codes for CASFTSRDEQYF.

This clone appeared a few times. The sample carries other DNA sequences with the same CDR3. The chain has TRBV6-5 and TRBJ1-5, with 8 bases fitting TRBD1. The germline gives CDR1 MNHEY, CDR2 SVGAGI. The CDR3 runs to 14 residues. Trimming removed 3 bases from V and 5 bases from J; junction bases left unmatched: 3. In DNA, the CDR3 is TGTGCCAGCAGTTATGGACAGGGAGATCAGCCCCAGCATTTT. Protein: CASSYGQGDQPQHF.

The V call is TRBV4-1, the J call TRBJ2-4, with 12 bases lining up with TRBD2. CDR1 and CDR2 (germline): MGHRA, YSYEKL. Trimming took 2 bases from V and 8 from J; bases not matched to a gene: 7. The CDR3 is 16 residues long. CDR3 sequence (DNA): TGCGCCAGCAGCCAAACGGGACTAGCGGGTTGGTACATTCAGTACTTC. Its translation is CASSQTGLAGWYIQYF.

The chain recombines TRBV9 with TRBJ2-2, with 10 nucleotides matching TRBD1. The CDR3 is 18 residues long. Germline V gives CDR1 SGDLS, CDR2 YYNGEE. V lost 4 bases and J lost 3; bases outside the gene matches: 12. The CDR3 DNA is TGTGCCAGCAGCCTGGGACAGGGGAGTGAAGAGCACACCGGGGAGCTGTTTTTT. Protein product: CASSLGQGSEEHTGELFF.

This clone was detected only once. The genes are TRBV5-1 and TRBJ2-1; possibly TRBD1 for D (5 bases). The CDR3 runs 15 residues. Trimming pared 0 bases from V and 10 bases from J, leaving 17 bases between. CDR1 and CDR2 (germline): SGHRS, YFSETQ. The CDR3 region is CASSLEGVPLGEQFF. The CDR3, as DNA: TGCGCCAGCAGCTTGGAAGGGGTCCCCTTAGGGGAGCAGTTCTTC. The entire variable domain, with the rest obtained from reference TRBV5-1 and TRBJ2-1, is as follows: KAGVTQTPRYLIKTRGQQVTLSCSPISGHRSVSWYQQTPGQGLQFLFEYFSETQRNKGNFPGRFSGRQFSNSRSEMNVSTLELGDSALYLCASSLEGVPLGEQFFGPGTRLTVL.

This chain links TRBV28 with TRBJ2-7, with D possibly being TRBD1 (5 bases). This CDR3 has 12 amino acids. Germline values: CDR1 MDHEN, CDR2 SYDVKM. Trimming took off 10 bases at V and 2 bases at J, with 12 bases between the two ends. In DNA form, the CDR3 reads TGTGCCACTACGACGGACACCTACGAGCAGTACTTC. Translating it yields CATTTDTYEQYF.

The V and J genes are TRBV7-2 and TRBJ2-7, with no clear D. Trimming cost V 4 bases and J 4 bases, with 8 bases left between them. The CDR3 runs 12 residues. The germline gives CDR1 SGHTA, CDR2 FQGNSA. DNA of the CDR3: TGTGCCAGCAGCTCTGTTTGGTACGAGCAGTACTTC. This gives the protein CASSSVWYEQYF.

The chain joins TRBV30 to TRBJ2-7; D call uncertain. CDR1 GTSNPN and CDR2 SVGIG come from the germline V gene (reference sequence). Trimming took 6 bases from V and 3 from J, leaving 27 bases between them. This CDR3 is built from 17 residues. CDR3 nucleotide sequence: TGTGCCTGCACCCCAGATCCCCTTGTGAAGTCCGTCTACGAGCAGTACTTC. Translated, it gives CACTPDPLVKSVYEQYF.

This sequence joins TRBV29-1 and TRBJ2-1; 7 nucleotides match TRBD2. Trimming took 5 bases from V and 4 from J; bases not matched to a gene: 5. CDR3 size: 13 residues. Germline CDR1 is SQVTM and CDR2 is ANQGSEA. The CDR3 loop reads CSVPGLTYNEQFF. The CDR3 bases are TGCAGCGTTCCGGGACTAACTTACAATGAGCAGTTCTTC.

The chain couples TRBV10-3 to TRBJ2-7; D could derive from TRBD1 or TRBD2 (5 bases each). The germline V gene has CDR1 ENHRY and CDR2 SYGVKD. This CDR3 spans 13 amino acids. Trimming stripped 8 bases from V and 3 bases from J, with 14 bases between. The CDR3 DNA reads as TGTGCCATCTCAGAGGGGAATTACTACGAGCAGTACTTC. Protein sequence: CAISEGNYYEQYF.

The chain links TRBV29-1 to TRBJ2-7, with D perhaps matching TRBD1 (6 bases). Germline V gene lookup returns CDR1 SQVTM and CDR2 ANQGSEA. Trimming stripped 6 bases from V and 1 base from J, with 16 bases between. The CDR3 runs 14 residues. For the CDR3, the DNA is TGCAGCGTCCTCAGGACAGAAAATTCCTACGAGCAGTACTTC. This gives the protein CSVLRTENSYEQYF.

DNA of the CDR3: TGTGCCAGCAGTTCGGGACAGGAGCCGGAAAAACTGTTTTTT. Protein sequence: CASSSGQEPEKLFF. This sequence joins TRBV27 and TRBJ1-4; 8 positions agree with TRBD1. Germline-derived CDR1 and CDR2 are MNHEY and SMNVEV (reference sequence). The ends lost 4 bases at V and 8 bases at J; junction bases unmatched: 6. The CDR3 contains 14 residues. The entire variable domain, with the rest obtained from reference TRBV27 and TRBJ1-4, is as follows: EAQVTQNPRYLITVTGKKLTVTCSQNMNHEYMSWYRQDPGLGLRQIYYSMNVEVTDKGDVPEGYKVSRKEKRNFPLILESPSPNQTSLYFCASSSGQEPEKLFFGSGTQLSVL.

The chain links TRBV5-1 to TRBJ2-5; 8 bases match TRBD1. The CDR3 is made up of 14 amino acids. The V and J ends lost 3 bases and 5 bases, in that order; junction bases with no gene match: 6. Germline CDR1 reads SGHRS; CDR2 reads YFSETQ. CDR3 sequence (DNA): TGCGCCAGCAGCTCGACAGGGGTTGAGGAGACCCAGTACTTC. Its protein is CASSSTGVEETQYF.

The chain joins TRBV6-1 to TRBJ1-5; no definite D call. With 2 bases removed from V and 11 bases from J, the gap between germline ends came to 13 bases. The germline V gene has CDR1 MNHNS and CDR2 SASEGT. The CDR3 sequence is 13 residues long. CDR3 in amino acids: CASSEPGLKAQHF. The CDR3 DNA reads as TGTGCCAGCAGTGAACCAGGACTGAAGGCCCAGCATTTT.

The gene calls are TRBV11-3 and TRBJ2-3; 9 bases are shared with TRBD2. In germline, CDR1 is SGHNT, CDR2 YENEEA. CDR3 length equals 15 residues. V shed 1 base and J 4 bases; nucleotides not matched to a gene: 3. The CDR3 bases are TGTGCCAGCAGCTTAGGCGGGGGGGTTGCAGATACGCAGTATTTT. It is translated as CASSLGGGVADTQYF.

V usage is TRBV5-1 and J usage is TRBJ2-7; D unresolved. The CDR3 is 15 amino acids. V was trimmed by 0 bases and J by 6 bases, leaving 16 bases between them. From germline, CDR1 is SGHRS and CDR2 YFSETQ. The CDR3 coding sequence is TGCGCCAGCAGCTTGGAGGCGGATGGGTTTGTCGAGCAGTACTTC. Translated, it gives CASSLEADGFVEQYF.

The chain has TRBV29-1 and TRBJ1-2; D is perhaps TRBD1 (5 bases). V lost 4 bases and J 8 bases, leaving 11 bases between the germline ends. The CDR3 has 11 amino acids. Looked up from germline, CDR1 is SQVTM and CDR2 is ANQGSEA. CDR3 in amino acids: CSVVKGVGYTF. In DNA form, the CDR3 reads TGCAGCGTTGTCAAAGGGGTCGGCTACACCTTC.

Notes on this clone: Being one base from a much bigger clone, this may be a read error. This rearrangement joins TRBV11-2 to TRBJ2-7; D unresolved. CDR1 SGHAT and CDR2 FQNNGV come from the germline V gene. This CDR3 region has 11 residues. Trimming left V 8 bases short and J 0 bases short, with 5 bases between. The CDR3 coding sequence is TGTGCCAGCGGCTCCTCCTACGAGCAGTACTTC. Protein sequence: CASGSSYEQYF.